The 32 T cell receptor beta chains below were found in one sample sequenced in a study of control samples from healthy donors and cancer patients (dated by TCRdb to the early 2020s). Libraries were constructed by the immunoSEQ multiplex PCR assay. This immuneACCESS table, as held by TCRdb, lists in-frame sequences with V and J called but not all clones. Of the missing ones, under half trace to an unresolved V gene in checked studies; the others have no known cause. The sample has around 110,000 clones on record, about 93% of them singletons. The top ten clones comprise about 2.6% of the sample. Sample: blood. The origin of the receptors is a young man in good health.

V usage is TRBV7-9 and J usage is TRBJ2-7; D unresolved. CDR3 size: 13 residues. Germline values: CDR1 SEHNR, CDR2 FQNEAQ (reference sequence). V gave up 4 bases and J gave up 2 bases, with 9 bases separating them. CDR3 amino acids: CASSSTSTYEQYF. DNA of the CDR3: TGTGCCAGCAGCTCCACTTCTACCTACGAGCAGTACTTC.

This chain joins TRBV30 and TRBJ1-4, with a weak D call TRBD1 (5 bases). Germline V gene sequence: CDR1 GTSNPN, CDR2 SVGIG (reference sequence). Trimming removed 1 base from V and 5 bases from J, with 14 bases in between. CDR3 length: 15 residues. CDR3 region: CAWSGRTRFNEKLFF. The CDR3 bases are TGTGCCTGGAGTGGTCGGACACGATTCAATGAAAAACTGTTTTTT. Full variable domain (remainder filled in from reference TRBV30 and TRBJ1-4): SQTIHQWPATLVQPVGSPLSLECTVEGTSNPNLYWYRQAAGRGLQLLFYSVGIGQISSEVPQNLSASRPQDRQFILSSKKLLLSDSGFYLCAWSGRTRFNEKLFFGSGTQLSVL.

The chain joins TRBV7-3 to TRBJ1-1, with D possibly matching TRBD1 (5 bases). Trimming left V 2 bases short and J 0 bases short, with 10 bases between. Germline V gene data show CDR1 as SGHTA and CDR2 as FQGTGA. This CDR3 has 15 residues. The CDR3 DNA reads TGTGCCAGCAGCTTAGGGGCAGGCATGAACACTGAAGCTTTCTTT. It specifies CASSLGAGMNTEAFF.

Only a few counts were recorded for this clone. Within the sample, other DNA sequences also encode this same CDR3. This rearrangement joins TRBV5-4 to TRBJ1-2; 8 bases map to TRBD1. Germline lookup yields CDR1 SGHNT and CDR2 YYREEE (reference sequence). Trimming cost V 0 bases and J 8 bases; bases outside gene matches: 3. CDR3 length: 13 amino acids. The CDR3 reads CASSLGTGRGYTF. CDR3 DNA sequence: TGTGCCAGCAGCTTGGGGACAGGGAGAGGCTACACCTTC.

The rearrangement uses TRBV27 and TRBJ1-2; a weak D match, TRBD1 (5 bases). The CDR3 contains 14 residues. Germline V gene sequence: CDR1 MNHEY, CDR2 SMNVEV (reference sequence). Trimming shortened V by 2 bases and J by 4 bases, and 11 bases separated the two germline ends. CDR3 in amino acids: CASSLDFRVYGYTF. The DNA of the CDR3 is TGTGCCAGCAGTTTAGATTTCAGGGTCTATGGCTACACCTTC.

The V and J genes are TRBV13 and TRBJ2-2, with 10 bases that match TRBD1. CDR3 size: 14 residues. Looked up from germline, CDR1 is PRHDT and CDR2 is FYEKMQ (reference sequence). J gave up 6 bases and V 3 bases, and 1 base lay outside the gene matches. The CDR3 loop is CASSFGQGAGELFF. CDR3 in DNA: TGTGCCAGCAGCTTCGGACAGGGGGCCGGGGAGCTGTTTTTT.

Here the CDR3 DNA reads TGTGCCAGTAGTAGACACCCCGGGGCCCCAGGGGACAATGAGCAGTTCTTC. It encodes CASSRHPGAPGDNEQFF. The rearrangement links TRBV19 to TRBJ2-1; D is perhaps TRBD1 (6 bases). This CDR3 spans 17 amino acids. CDR1 LNHDA and CDR2 SQIVND come from the germline V gene (reference sequence). V was clipped by 4 bases and J by 5 bases, with 21 bases between them.

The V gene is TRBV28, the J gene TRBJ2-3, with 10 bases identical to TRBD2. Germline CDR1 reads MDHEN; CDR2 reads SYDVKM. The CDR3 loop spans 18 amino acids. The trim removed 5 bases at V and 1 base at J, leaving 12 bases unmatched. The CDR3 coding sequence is TGTGCCAGCAGTCCACCCCTCCTAGCGGGGGACCGCACAGATACGCAGTATTTT. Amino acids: CASSPPLLAGDRTDTQYF.

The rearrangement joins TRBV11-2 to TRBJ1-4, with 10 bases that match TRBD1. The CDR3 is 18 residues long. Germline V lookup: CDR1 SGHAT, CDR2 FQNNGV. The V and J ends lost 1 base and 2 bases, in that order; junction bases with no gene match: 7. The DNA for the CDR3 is TGTGCCAGCAGCTTAGGTCTCGGGACAGGGGACACTAATGAAAAACTGTTTTTT. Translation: CASSLGLGTGDTNEKLFF.

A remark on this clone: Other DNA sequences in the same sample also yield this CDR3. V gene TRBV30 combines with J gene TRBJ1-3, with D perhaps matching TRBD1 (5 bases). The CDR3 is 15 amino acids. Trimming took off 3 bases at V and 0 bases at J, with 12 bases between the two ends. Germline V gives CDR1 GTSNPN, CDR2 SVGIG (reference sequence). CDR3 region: CAWSRDSGSGNTIYF. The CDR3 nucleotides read TGTGCCTGGAGCAGGGACTCCGGCTCTGGAAACACCATATATTTT. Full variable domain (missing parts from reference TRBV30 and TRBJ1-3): SQTIHQWPATLVQPVGSPLSLECTVEGTSNPNLYWYRQAAGRGLQLLFYSVGIGQISSEVPQNLSASRPQDRQFILSSKKLLLSDSGFYLCAWSRDSGSGNTIYFGEGSWLTVV.

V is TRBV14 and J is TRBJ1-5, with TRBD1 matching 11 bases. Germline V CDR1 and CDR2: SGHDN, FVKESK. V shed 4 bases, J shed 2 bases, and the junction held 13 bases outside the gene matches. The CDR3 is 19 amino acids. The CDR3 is CASSPPPRTGGHGNQPQHF. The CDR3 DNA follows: TGTGCCAGCAGCCCTCCCCCTAGGACAGGGGGCCATGGCAATCAGCCCCAGCATTTT.

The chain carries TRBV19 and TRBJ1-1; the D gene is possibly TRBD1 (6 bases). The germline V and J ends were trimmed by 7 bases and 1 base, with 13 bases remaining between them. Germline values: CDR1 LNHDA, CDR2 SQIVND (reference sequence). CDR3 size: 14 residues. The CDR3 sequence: CASTRQAQNTEAFF. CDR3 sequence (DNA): TGTGCCAGTACCAGACAGGCCCAGAACACTGAAGCTTTCTTT.

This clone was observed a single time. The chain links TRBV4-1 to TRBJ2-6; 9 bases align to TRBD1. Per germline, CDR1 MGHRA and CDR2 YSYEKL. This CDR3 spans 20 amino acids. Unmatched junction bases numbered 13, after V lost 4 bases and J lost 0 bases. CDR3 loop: CASSLEVSGQGFSGANVLTF. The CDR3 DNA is TGCGCCAGCAGCCTTGAAGTCTCCGGACAGGGGTTCTCTGGGGCCAACGTCCTGACTTTC.

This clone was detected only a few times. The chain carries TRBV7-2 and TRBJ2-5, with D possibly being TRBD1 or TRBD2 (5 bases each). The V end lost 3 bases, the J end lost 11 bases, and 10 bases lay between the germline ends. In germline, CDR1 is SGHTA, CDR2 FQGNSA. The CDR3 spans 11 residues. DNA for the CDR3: TGTGCCAGCAGCTTTTGGGGGTCACAGTACTTC. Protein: CASSFWGSQYF.

CDR3 nucleotides: TGTGCCACCAGCAGAGTCCCTAATAGCAATCAGCCCCAGCATTTT. Its translation is CATSRVPNSNQPQHF. This sequence joins TRBV15 and TRBJ1-5, with D uncertain. Germline values: CDR1 LNHNV, CDR2 YYDKDF (reference sequence). V was trimmed by 1 base and J by 0 bases, leaving 7 bases between them. This CDR3 contains 15 residues.

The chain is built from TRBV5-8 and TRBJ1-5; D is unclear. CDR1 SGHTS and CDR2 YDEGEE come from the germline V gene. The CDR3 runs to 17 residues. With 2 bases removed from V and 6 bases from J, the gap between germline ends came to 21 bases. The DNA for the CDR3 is TGTGCCAGCAGCTTTTACCCCTCGATAGCGGGGAGTCAGCCCCAGCATTTT. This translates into CASSFYPSIAGSQPQHF.

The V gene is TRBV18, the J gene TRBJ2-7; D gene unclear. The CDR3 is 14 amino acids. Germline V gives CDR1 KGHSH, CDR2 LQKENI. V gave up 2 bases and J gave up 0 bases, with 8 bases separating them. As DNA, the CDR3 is TGTGCCAGCTCACCAGGTACCCGCTCCTACGAGCAGTACTTC. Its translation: CASSPGTRSYEQYF.

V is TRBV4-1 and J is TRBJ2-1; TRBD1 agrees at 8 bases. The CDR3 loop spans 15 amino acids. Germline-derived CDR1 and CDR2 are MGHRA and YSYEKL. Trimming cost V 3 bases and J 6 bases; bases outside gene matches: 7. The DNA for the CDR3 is TGCGCCAGCAGCCATGGGACAGGATCGTTCAATGAGCAGTTCTTC. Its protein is CASSHGTGSFNEQFF.

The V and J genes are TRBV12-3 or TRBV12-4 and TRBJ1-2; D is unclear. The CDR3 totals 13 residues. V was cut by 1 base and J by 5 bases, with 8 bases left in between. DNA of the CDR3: TGTGCCAGCAGTTTAGGGCTTCTTTATGGCTACACCTTC. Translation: CASSLGLLYGYTF.

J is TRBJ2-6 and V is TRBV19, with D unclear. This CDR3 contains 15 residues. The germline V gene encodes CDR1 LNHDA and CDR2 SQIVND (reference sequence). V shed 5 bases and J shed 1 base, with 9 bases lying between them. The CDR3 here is CASSPIGSGANVLTF. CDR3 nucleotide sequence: TGTGCCAGTAGTCCTATCGGATCTGGGGCCAACGTCCTGACTTTC.

Written as DNA, the CDR3 is TGTGCCAGCAGCCCGCGGGGGAGGTTACCGTCCGAGCAGTACTTC. Protein: CASSPRGRLPSEQYF. The chain recombines TRBV3-1 (or the pseudogene TRBV3-2) with TRBJ2-7; 7 bases are a match to TRBD2. V trimming: 4 bases; J trimming: 6 bases; junction bases outside the gene matches: 12. The CDR3 contains 15 residues. From germline, CDR1 is LGHDT and CDR2 YNNKEL (reference sequence).

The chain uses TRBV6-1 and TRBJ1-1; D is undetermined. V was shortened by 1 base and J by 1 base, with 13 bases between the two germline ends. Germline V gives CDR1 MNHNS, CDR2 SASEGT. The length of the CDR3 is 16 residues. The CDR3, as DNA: TGTGCCAGCAGTGAAGAGCCAGGACGGAAGAACACTGAAGCTTTCTTT. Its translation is CASSEEPGRKNTEAFF.

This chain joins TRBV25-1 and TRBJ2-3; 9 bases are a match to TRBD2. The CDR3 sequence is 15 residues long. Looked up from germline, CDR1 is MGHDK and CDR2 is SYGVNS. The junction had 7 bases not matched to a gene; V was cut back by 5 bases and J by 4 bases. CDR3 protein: CASSQLAGVADTQYF. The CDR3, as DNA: TGTGCCAGCAGTCAGTTAGCGGGGGTTGCAGATACGCAGTATTTT.

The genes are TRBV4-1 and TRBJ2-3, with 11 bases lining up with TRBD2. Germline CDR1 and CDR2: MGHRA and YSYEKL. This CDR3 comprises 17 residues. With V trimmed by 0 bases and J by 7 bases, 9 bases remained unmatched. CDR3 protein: CASSQDLAGGNRHTQYF. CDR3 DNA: TGCGCCAGCAGCCAAGATCTAGCGGGGGGTAACAGGCATACGCAGTATTTT.

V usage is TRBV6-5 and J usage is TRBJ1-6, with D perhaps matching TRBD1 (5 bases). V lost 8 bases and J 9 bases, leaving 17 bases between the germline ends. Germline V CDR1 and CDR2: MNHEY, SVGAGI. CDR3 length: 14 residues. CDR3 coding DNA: TGTGCCAGCGATAGTAGGGGTAACGGTTCACCCCTCCACTTT. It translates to CASDSRGNGSPLHF.

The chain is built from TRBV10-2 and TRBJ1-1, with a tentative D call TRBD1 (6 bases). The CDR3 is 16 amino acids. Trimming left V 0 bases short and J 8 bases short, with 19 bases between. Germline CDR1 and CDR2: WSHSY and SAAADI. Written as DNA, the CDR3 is TGCGCCAGCAGTGAGTCTTTTGGGGGGCAAGGAGAAGAAGCTTTCTTT. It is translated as CASSESFGGQGEEAFF.

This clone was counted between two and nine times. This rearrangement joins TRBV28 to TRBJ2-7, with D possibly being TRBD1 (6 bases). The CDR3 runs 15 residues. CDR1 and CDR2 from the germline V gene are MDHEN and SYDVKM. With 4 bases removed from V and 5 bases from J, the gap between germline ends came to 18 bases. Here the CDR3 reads CASSSPPTGSDEQYF. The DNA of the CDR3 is TGTGCCAGCAGTTCCCCCCCCACAGGGTCAGACGAGCAGTACTTC.

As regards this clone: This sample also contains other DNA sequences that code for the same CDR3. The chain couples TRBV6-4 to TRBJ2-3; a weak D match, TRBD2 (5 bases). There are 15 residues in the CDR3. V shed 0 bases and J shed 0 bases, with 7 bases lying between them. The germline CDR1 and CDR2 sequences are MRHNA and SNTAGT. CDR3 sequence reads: CASSDSAGSTDTQYF. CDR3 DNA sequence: TGTGCCAGCAGTGACTCGGCGGGTAGCACAGATACGCAGTATTTT.

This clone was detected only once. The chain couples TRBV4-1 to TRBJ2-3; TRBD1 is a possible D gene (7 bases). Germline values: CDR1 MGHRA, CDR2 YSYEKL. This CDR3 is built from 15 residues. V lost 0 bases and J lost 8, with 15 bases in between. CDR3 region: CASSQDQGGLGTQYF. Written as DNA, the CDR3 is TGCGCCAGCAGCCAAGATCAGGGGGGTCTGGGTACGCAGTATTTT.

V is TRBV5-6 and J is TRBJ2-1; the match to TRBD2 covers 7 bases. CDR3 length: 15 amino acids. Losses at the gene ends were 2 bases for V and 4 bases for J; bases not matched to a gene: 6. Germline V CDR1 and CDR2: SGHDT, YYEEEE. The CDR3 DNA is TGTGCCAGCAGCTTCCCTAGCGGCGCTTACAATGAGCAGTTCTTC. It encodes CASSFPSGAYNEQFF.

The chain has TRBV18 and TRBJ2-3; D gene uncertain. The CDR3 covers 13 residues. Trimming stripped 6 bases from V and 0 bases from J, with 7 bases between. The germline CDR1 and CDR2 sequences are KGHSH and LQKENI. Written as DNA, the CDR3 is TGTGCCAGCTCCACGGCGAGCACAGATACGCAGTATTTT. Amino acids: CASSTASTDTQYF.

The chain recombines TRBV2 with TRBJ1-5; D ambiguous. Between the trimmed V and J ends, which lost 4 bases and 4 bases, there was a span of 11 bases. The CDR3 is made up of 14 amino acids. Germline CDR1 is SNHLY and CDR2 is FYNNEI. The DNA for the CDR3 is TGTGCCAGCAGTGGTGGACGGATTAATCAGCCCCAGCATTTT. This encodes CASSGGRINQPQHF. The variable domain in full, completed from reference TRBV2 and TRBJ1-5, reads EPEVTQTPSHQVTQMGQEVILRCVPISNHLYFYWYRQILGQKVEFLVSFYNNEISEKSEIFDDQFSVERPDGSNFTLKIRSTKLEDSAMYFCASSGGRINQPQHFGDGTRLSIL.